The TCR beta chain described here comes from a study of blood T cell repertoires in COVID-19 (dated by TCRdb to about 2020). Regarding the study in general: Samples covering the acute and convalescent phases of COVID-19 were provided by collaborators in the United States, Italy and Spain. The repertoires were released in a freely available public database intended as a resource for research on the immune response to SARS-CoV-2. The material from the prospective study consisted of cDNA or gDNA derived from T cells, B-cell-depleted T cells, or PBMCs. The dataset comprised deeply sampled blood TCRbeta repertoires from subjects exposed to, actively infected with, or recovered from COVID-19. Where available, HLA class I and class II types were taken from metadata supplied by the sample provider and were not determined by assay-based typing. The sample metadata nearly always contained a de-identified subject ID, COVID-19 status, age in years and sex. The samples were drawn from two sources: the first 160 participants of the ongoing ImmuneRACE study, and 1,254 subjects contributed by 6 global collaborators. Findings and caveats that apply to the study as a whole: The amount of clinical and demographic metadata varied by source and participant and was provided uncurated.

Concerning this clone itself: Which antigen it targets is not known. No base qualities exist here, and no much larger clone lies one base off it.

From the cysteine through the phenylalanine, the CDR3 covers 14 amino acids. Left in the record is the CDR3 DNA by itself, 42 bases read in frame from the first base. At the junction V is shortened by 9 bases and J by 7 bases; bases outside the gene matches: 11. CDR1 and CDR2 were assigned from the germline V gene as MDHEN and SYDVKM. Collaborating institutions collected whole blood in K2EDTA tubes following their own protocols. For TCRbeta analysis, collaborators shipped samples as frozen whole blood, isolated PBMCs, or DNA extracted from either of those sample types. The immunoSEQ Assay, a bias-controlled multiplex PCR, was used to amplify TCRbeta CDR3 regions from genomic DNA. The paper's data handling went like this. The number of nucleated cells in each sample was estimated by amplification of reference gene primers within the assay. Sequence reads were collapsed and filtered to measure the absolute abundance of every unique TCRbeta CDR3 rearrangement. For each sample, productive Simpson clonality was calculated by taking the square root of Simpson's diversity index across productive rearrangements. TCRdb took this table from immuneACCESS and kept in-frame rearrangements with V and J called. Such tables lack part of the clones; where checked against another copy, unresolved V genes explain under half of the gap, and the rest is unexplained. That table gives V, J and clone size, and the DNA gave D and trimming. The sample table holds around 100,000 clones, of which approximately 84% were seen once. The top ten clones comprise 1.5% to 1.7% of the sample.

Sequenced sample: peripheral blood. This sequence uses TRBV28 and TRBJ2-2, with 7 bases in between that match TRBD2. The TCR sequence derives from a man over 45 with acute or convalescent COVID-19. The nucleotide sequence reads TGTGCCAGTCGGGAGGCCGCACTAATCGGGGAGCTGTTTTTT. This yields the protein CASREAALIGELFF. The reference TRBV28 and TRBJ2-2 proteins fill in what lies around the CDR3, so the full variable domain reads DVKVTQSSRYLVKRTGEKVFLECVQDMDHENMFWYRQDPGLGLRLIYFSYDVKMKEKGDIPEGYSVSREKKERFSLILESASTNQTSMYLCASREAALIGELFFGEGSRLTVL.